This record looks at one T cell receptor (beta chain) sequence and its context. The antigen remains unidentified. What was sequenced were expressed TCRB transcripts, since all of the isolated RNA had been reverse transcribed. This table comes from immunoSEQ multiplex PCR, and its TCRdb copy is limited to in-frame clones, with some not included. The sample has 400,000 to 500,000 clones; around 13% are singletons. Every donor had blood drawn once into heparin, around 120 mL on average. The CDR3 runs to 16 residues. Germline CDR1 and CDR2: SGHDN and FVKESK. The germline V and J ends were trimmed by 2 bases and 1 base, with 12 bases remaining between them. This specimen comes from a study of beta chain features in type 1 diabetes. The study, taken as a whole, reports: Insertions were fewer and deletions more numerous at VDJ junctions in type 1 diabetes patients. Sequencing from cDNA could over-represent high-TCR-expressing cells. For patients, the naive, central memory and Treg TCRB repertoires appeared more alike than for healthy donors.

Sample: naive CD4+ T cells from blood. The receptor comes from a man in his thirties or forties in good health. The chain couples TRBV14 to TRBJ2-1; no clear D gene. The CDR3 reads CASSQTTWLSYNEQFF. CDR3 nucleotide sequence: TGTGCCAGCAGCCAAACAACCTGGCTATCCTACAATGAGCAGTTCTTC.